This is a list of T cell receptor beta chains from one sample in a study of Graves' ophthalmopathy and Graves' hyperthyroidism. TCRdb re-analysed the multiplex PCR reads in MiXCR, keeping a single row per CDR3 protein. The profile shows roughly 610,000 distinct CDR3 sequences, about a fifth of them singletons. The sequencing input was peripheral blood. These receptors originate from a woman aged 18-29 years with stable Graves' hyperthyroidism. Some clones in this sample may be carry-over from other donors' samples. The CDR3 runs from the conserved cysteine through the conserved F or W. Each record gives: J gene, clone size, D gene, V gene, CDR3 DNA, CDR3 protein. A D gene is named only where the DNA matches it firmly. Where a row states a size, it is once, few, many or the class of an expanded clone; other rows omit it.

TRBJ1-2 | many | TRBD1 | TRBV2 | TGTGCCAGCAGTGGACAGGGTGGGGAATCCGGCTACACCTTC | CASSGQGGESGYTF
TRBJ2-5 | many | - | TRBV14 | TGTGCCAGCAGCCAAGATCTGTTCGGGGGAACCCAGTACTTC | CASSQDLFGGTQYF
TRBJ2-4 | many | - | TRBV7-9 | TGTGCCAGCAGGGGGGATCCGGGAAACATTCAGTACTTC | CASRGDPGNIQYF
TRBJ1-3 | few | - | TRBV7-2 | TGTGCCAGCAGCTCAGAGGGAAACACCATATATTTT | CASSSEGNTIYF
TRBJ2-2 | many | - | TRBV20-1 | TGCAGTGCGCCCTCACCCTCCGAGTTGCCCGGGGAGCTGTTTTTT | CSAPSPSELPGELFF
TRBJ1-6 | few | - | TRBV6-5 | TGTGCCAGCAGTTACGGACGGGGACGGGGTACAGTTGCCCTCCACTTT | CASSYGRGRGTVALHF
TRBJ2-5 | many | TRBD2 | TRBV13 | TGTGCCAGCAGCTACCCGGGCGGGGGGTTTGGGACCCAGTACTTC | CASSYPGGGFGTQYF
TRBJ2-2 | many | - | TRBV12-3/TRBV12-4 | TGTGCCAGCAGGGGCGGGGTGGGAACCGGGGAGCTGTTTTTT | CASRGGVGTGELFF
TRBJ1-1 | many | - | TRBV7-6 | TGTGCCAGCAGCACACTGACAGGAAACACTGAAGCTTTCTTT | CASSTLTGNTEAFF
TRBJ2-5 | - | TRBD2 | TRBV24-1 | TGTGCCACCAGTGATGCTAGCGGGAGGGTTGGAGAGACCCAGTACTTC | CATSDASGRVGETQYF
TRBJ1-2 | many | TRBD1 | TRBV20-1 | TGCAGTGCCAGGCTCTTCGGGACAGGCGTCGGCTACACCTTC | CSARLFGTGVGYTF
TRBJ1-5 | many | - | TRBV30 | TGTGCCTGGAGTTTCCAGGGAAGCAATCAGCCCCAGCATTTT | CAWSFQGSNQPQHF
TRBJ1-1 | many | - | TRBV30 | TGTGCCTGGAGTGTACCGATTGGGAGGTGGAACACTGAAGCTTTCTTT | CAWSVPIGRWNTEAFF
TRBJ1-1 | few | - | TRBV27 | TGTGCCAGCAGTCGAAGGAAGGGCCGGAACACTGAAGCTTTCTTT | CASSRRKGRNTEAFF
TRBJ2-4 | few | - | TRBV20-1 | TGCAGTGCTAGAGCAGTCGGCTTTCGGGGGATTGAAAACATTAAGTACTTC | CSARAVGFRGIENIKYF
TRBJ1-1 | many | TRBD1 | TRBV19 | TGTGCCAGTAGTACCAGGGGGGAAGGGACTGAAGCTTTCTTT | CASSTRGEGTEAFF
TRBJ2-2 | many | - | TRBV6-1 | TGTGCCAGCAGTGAACTAGACAACACCGGGGAGCTGTTTTTT | CASSELDNTGELFF
TRBJ1-4 | - | - | TRBV19 | TGTGCCAGTAGTATAGCCTCCGGGACACTAAATGAAAAACTGTTTTTT | CASSIASGTLNEKLFF
TRBJ2-5 | many | - | TRBV12-3/TRBV12-4 | TGTGCCAGCAGTTTACTTCGCTGGGAGACCCAGTACTTC | CASSLLRWETQYF
TRBJ2-7 | - | TRBD1 | TRBV15 | TGTGCCACCAGCAGAGATCATACAGGGGTAGGGGAGCAGTACTTC | CATSRDHTGVGEQYF
TRBJ1-1 | - | - | TRBV11-2 | TGTGCCAGCAGCTTAGATAGCATCCAGCACACTGAAGCTTTCTTT | CASSLDSIQHTEAFF
TRBJ2-3 | - | - | TRBV4-2 | TGTGCCAGCAGCCAAGAGGGGACCCCTTGGACAGATACGCAGTATTTT | CASSQEGTPWTDTQYF
TRBJ1-6 | many | - | TRBV29-1 | TGCAGCGAAATCGGTCCCCACTATAATTCACCCCTCCACTTT | CSEIGPHYNSPLHF
TRBJ1-3 | - | - | TRBV4-1 | TGCGCCAGCAGCCAAGTCGTGCCATACTCTGGAAACACCATATATTTT | CASSQVVPYSGNTIYF
TRBJ2-5 | - | - | TRBV7-8 | TGTGCCAGCAGGTCTGATCCTCAAGAGACCCAGTACTTC | CASRSDPQETQYF
TRBJ2-7 | - | TRBD2 | TRBV10-3 | TGTGCCACCCGGGGGTTCCTAGCGGGAGCTTTCTCCTACGAGCAGTACTTC | CATRGFLAGAFSYEQYF
TRBJ1-1 | - | TRBD1 | TRBV5-1 | TGCGCCAGCAGCTTGGCCCCCCGGGACAGGGACACTGAAGCTTTCTTT | CASSLAPRDRDTEAFF
TRBJ2-3 | many | TRBD2 | TRBV2 | TGTGCCAGCAGCGAAGGGACTACATACACAGATACGCAGTATTTT | CASSEGTTYTDTQYF
TRBJ1-5 | - | TRBD1 | TRBV20-1 | TGCAGTTCTCCGACAGGGGATAATCAGCCCCAGCATTTT | CSSPTGDNQPQHF
TRBJ2-6 | many | - | TRBV6-5 | TGTGCCAGCAGTTACGTTGACTCTGGGGCCAACGTCCTGACTTTC | CASSYVDSGANVLTF
TRBJ2-2 | - | TRBD1 | TRBV3-1 | TGTGCCAGCAGCCAAGGGGGGACAGTAAGCTTTGGGCTGTTTTTT | CASSQGGTVSFGLFF
TRBJ2-4 | many | - | TRBV6-2/TRBV6-3 | TGTGCCAGCAGTATTAGCGGATTGAAAAACATTCAGTACTTC | CASSISGLKNIQYF
TRBJ2-7 | once | - | TRBV27 | TGTGCCGGACTCGGTGAGAGAGAGGGAATGGAGCGGTACTTC | CAGLGEREGMERYF
TRBJ1-6 | many | TRBD1 | TRBV4-2 | TGTGCCAGCAGCCCCCAGACCACGACAGGGTCGAATTCACCCCTCCACTTT | CASSPQTTTGSNSPLHF
TRBJ1-1 | many | - | TRBV7-3 | TGTGCCAGCAGCTTAACCCCCCTGGGGGGTTGGGAATTTCTCGACACTGAAGCTTTCTTT | CASSLTPLGGWEFLDTEAFF
TRBJ1-5 | few | TRBD1 | TRBV6-2/TRBV6-3 | TGTGCCAGCAACACCCTCCCCCTGGGACAGGGCAACAATCAGCCCCAGCATTTT | CASNTLPLGQGNNQPQHF
TRBJ2-7 | - | TRBD1 | TRBV28 | TGTGCCAGCAGTCTCTTGCCGGGACAGGGAACCCACGAGCAGTACTTC | CASSLLPGQGTHEQYF
TRBJ1-2 | many | - | TRBV6-1 | TGTGCCAGCAGTGAATCCGCCAGGTTTTTCGGCTACACCTTC | CASSESARFFGYTF
TRBJ2-5 | - | - | TRBV6-1 | TGTGCCAGCTCGCGGCAAGCGACTTACCAAGAGACCCAGTACTTC | CASSRQATYQETQYF
TRBJ1-2 | many | - | TRBV20-1 | TGCAGTGCTAGAGAGGACAGTATCTATGGCTACACCTTC | CSAREDSIYGYTF
TRBJ2-7 | many | - | TRBV11-2 | TGTGCCAGCAGCTTAGAGGCAGGGCCCTACGAGCAGTACTTC | CASSLEAGPYEQYF
TRBJ1-2 | many | TRBD1 | TRBV29-1 | TGCAGCGCATCCACAGGGGGCTCCGTTAACTATGGCTACACCTTC | CSASTGGSVNYGYTF
TRBJ2-5 | - | TRBD1 | TRBV6-5 | TGTGCCAGCAGTTATGGGACAGGGGTTCTCCAAGAGACCCAGTACTTC | CASSYGTGVLQETQYF
TRBJ2-7 | - | TRBD2 | TRBV5-1 | TGCGCCAGCAGTCGGACTAGCGGGGGGCTTTCCTACGAGCAGTACTTC | CASSRTSGGLSYEQYF
TRBJ1-1 | - | - | TRBV6-1 | TGTGCCAGCAGTACACGGACAGCGCCATACACTGAAGCTTTCTTT | CASSTRTAPYTEAFF